Below, 12 T cell receptor beta chains from the same sample are listed, as sequenced in a study of neurological immune-mediated disorders. TCRdb re-called the 5' RACE reads through MiXCR, storing one row per CDR3 protein. Found here are nearly 45,000 distinct CDR3 sequences, approximately 11% of them singletons; the top ten hold roughly 1.2%. The sample consisted of PBMCs. The origin of the receptors is a female donor in good health.

This clonotype was seen many times. The V and J genes are TRBV5-1 and TRBJ1-2; D call uncertain. V gave up 3 bases and J gave up 6 bases, with 15 bases separating them. The CDR3 is 14 residues long. Germline-derived CDR1 and CDR2 are SGHRS and YFSETQ. This chain's CDR3 is CASSSELPRHGYTF. The CDR3 bases are TGCGCCAGCAGCTCGGAACTCCCCAGGCATGGCTACACCTTC. Complete variable domain (other parts from reference TRBV5-1 and TRBJ1-2): KAGVTQTPRYLIKTRGQQVTLSCSPISGHRSVSWYQQTPGQGLQFLFEYFSETQRNKGNFPGRFSGRQFSNSRSEMNVSTLELGDSALYLCASSSELPRHGYTFGSGTRLTVV.

This clonotype has ten or more counts. The V gene is TRBV5-1, the J gene TRBJ2-1, with 9 bases fitting TRBD2. Germline V lookup: CDR1 SGHRS, CDR2 YFSETQ. Trimming cost V 0 bases and J 7 bases; bases outside gene matches: 5. The CDR3 loop spans 15 amino acids. The CDR3 nucleotides are TGCGCCAGCAGCTTGGGCGCGGGAGGGACGAATGAGCAGTTCTTC. Its protein is CASSLGAGGTNEQFF. Variable domain in full (rest from reference TRBV5-1 and TRBJ2-1): KAGVTQTPRYLIKTRGQQVTLSCSPISGHRSVSWYQQTPGQGLQFLFEYFSETQRNKGNFPGRFSGRQFSNSRSEMNVSTLELGDSALYLCASSLGAGGTNEQFFGPGTRLTVL.

This clonotype was seen many times. The V call is TRBV5-1, the J call TRBJ2-1, with 9 bases fitting TRBD1. CDR1 and CDR2 from the germline V gene are SGHRS and YFSETQ. V shed 0 bases and J 6 bases; nucleotides not matched to a gene: 7. CDR3 length: 16 residues. CDR3 DNA sequence: TGCGCCAGCAGCTTGGTGACAGGGGGTTTGGGCAATGAGCAGTTCTTC. Encoded protein: CASSLVTGGLGNEQFF.

In its sample, this clonotype was seen many times. The CDR3 loop reads CASSSQGYDGYTF. In DNA form, the CDR3 reads TGTGCCAGCAGTAGCCAGGGATACGATGGCTACACCTTC. J is TRBJ1-2 and V is TRBV27, with TRBD1 as a possible D gene (5 bases). Germline V CDR1 and CDR2: MNHEY, SMNVEV (reference sequence). The CDR3 loop spans 13 amino acids. Trimming took 5 bases from V and 6 from J, leaving 13 bases between them.

Many counts were recorded for this clonotype. The chain combines TRBV20-1 with TRBJ1-1, with D hard to call. The CDR3 is 14 amino acids. V lost 0 bases, J lost 0 bases, and 8 bases lay in between. Germline CDR1 is DFQATT and CDR2 is SNEGSKA (reference sequence). The CDR3 is CSARDVRMNTEAFF. The DNA for the CDR3 is TGCAGTGCTAGAGATGTGCGCATGAACACTGAAGCTTTCTTT.

This clonotype has ten or more counts. The chain employs TRBV5-1 and TRBJ1-5; D is perhaps TRBD1 (5 bases). CDR1 SGHRS and CDR2 YFSETQ come from the germline V gene. There are 15 residues in the CDR3. V lost 0 bases and J lost 6, with 13 bases in between. Here the CDR3 DNA reads TGCGCCAGCAGCTTGGACGGGGGGGGGGGTCAGCCCCAGCATTTT. This encodes CASSLDGGGGQPQHF.

This clonotype was seen at least ten times. This rearrangement joins TRBV3-1 to TRBJ2-2; D tentatively reads TRBD1 or TRBD2 (5 bases each). V was trimmed by 4 bases and J by 5 bases, leaving 14 bases between them. This CDR3 contains 15 residues. The V gene's germline CDR1 is LGHDT and CDR2 YNNKEL (reference sequence). The CDR3 DNA follows: TGTGCCAGCAGCCTGAACACTAGACAGACCGGGGAGCTGTTTTTT. Encoded protein: CASSLNTRQTGELFF.

Many counts were recorded for this clonotype. This chain links TRBV19 with TRBJ1-1, with 7 bases that match TRBD1. The ends lost 4 bases at V and 1 base at J; junction bases unmatched: 6. Germline lookup yields CDR1 LNHDA and CDR2 SQIVND (reference sequence). CDR3 size: 15 residues. CDR3 in DNA: TGTGCCAGTAGTACCGGGACAGAGACGAACACTGAAGCTTTCTTT. It translates to CASSTGTETNTEAFF.

Within the sample, this clonotype is medium-sized (0.01 to 0.1%). This chain uses TRBV2 with TRBJ1-1, with D unclear. V lost 7 bases, J lost 0 bases, and 3 bases lay in between. The CDR3 sequence is 11 residues long. The V gene's germline CDR1 is SNHLY and CDR2 FYNNEI. CDR3: CASTVNTEAFF. DNA for the CDR3: TGTGCCAGCACGGTGAACACTGAAGCTTTCTTT.

This clonotype has ten or more counts. This chain uses TRBV5-1 with TRBJ2-3; the match to TRBD1 covers 10 bases. This CDR3 spans 16 amino acids. Germline V lookup: CDR1 SGHRS, CDR2 YFSETQ. V was clipped by 4 bases and J by 5 bases; unmatched bases: 10. The CDR3 DNA reads TGCGCCAGCAGCCCCACGTCGACAGGGGGCAAAGATACGCAGTATTTT. Its protein is CASSPTSTGGKDTQYF.

There are many counts of this clonotype. This chain connects TRBV7-2 to TRBJ1-1; D is unclear. Germline V gives CDR1 SGHTA, CDR2 FQGNSA. CDR3 length: 11 amino acids. V lost 5 bases and J lost 5, with 6 bases in between. The CDR3 reads CASSLRTEAFF. The CDR3 coding sequence is TGTGCCAGCAGCCTCCGGACTGAAGCTTTCTTT. Full variable domain (remainder filled in from reference TRBV7-2 and TRBJ1-1): GAGVSQSPSNKVTEKGKDVELRCDPISGHTALYWYRQSLGQGLEFLIYFQGNSAPDKSGLPSDRFSAERTGGSVSTLTIQRTQQEDSAVYLCASSLRTEAFFGQGTRLTVV.

This clonotype came up many times. The CDR3 DNA sequence: TGTGCCAGCAGTTACGCCAGGATAGGGACTGAAGCTTTCTTT. Its protein is CASSYARIGTEAFF. The chain couples TRBV6-5 to TRBJ1-1; D is undetermined. Trimming took off 2 bases at V and 5 bases at J, with 12 bases between the two ends. CDR1 is MNHEY, CDR2 SVGAGI, per germline. The CDR3 sequence is 14 residues long.